These 20 T cell receptor beta chains came from one sample sequenced in a study of blood T cell repertoires in COVID-19. The assay was immunoSEQ multiplex PCR, and TCRdb's table has in-frame clones only and misses some. The sample carries 200,000 to 250,000 clones, 60% to 85% recorded once. The sequenced sample consisted of peripheral blood. These receptor sequences come from a woman in her 70s with acute or convalescent COVID-19.

Regarding this clone: This CDR3 is also generated by other DNA sequences in the sample. V and J are TRBV18 and TRBJ1-2, with 7 bases that match TRBD1. The V segment lost 2 bases and the J segment 6 bases; nucleotides outside the gene matches: 0. Germline loops: CDR1 KGHSH, CDR2 LQKENI. This CDR3 region has 12 residues. This CDR3 is CASSPDRDGYTF. The CDR3 region has the DNA TGTGCCAGCTCACCAGACAGGGATGGCTACACCTTC.

The chain is built from TRBV3-1 (or the pseudogene TRBV3-2) and TRBJ1-2; 9 nucleotides align to TRBD1. The CDR3 consists of 15 residues. Germline loops: CDR1 LGHDT, CDR2 YNNKEL (reference sequence). Trimming at V came to 3 bases and at J to 2 bases, leaving 4 bases not matched to a gene. The CDR3 DNA sequence: TGTGCCAGCAGCCACCTAGACAGGGGGAACTATGGCTACACCTTC. Its translation is CASSHLDRGNYGYTF.

The genes are TRBV9 and TRBJ2-1; D unclear. The CDR3 sequence is 15 residues long. CDR1 and CDR2 from the germline V gene are SGDLS and YYNGEE. Trimming removed 1 base at V and 0 bases at J, with 8 bases between. The CDR3 region has the DNA TGTGCCAGCAGCGTATCACCCAGCTCCTACAATGAGCAGTTCTTC. Residues: CASSVSPSSYNEQFF.

V gene TRBV2 combines with J gene TRBJ1-1; D not resolved. Germline CDR1 reads SNHLY; CDR2 reads FYNNEI. The V end was cut by 6 bases, the J end by 5 bases, with 19 bases between. The CDR3 totals 15 residues. CDR3 nucleotide sequence: TGTGCCAGCAGGAGTGGGTCCAGGATCTTGACTGAAGCTTTCTTT. Its protein product is CASRSGSRILTEAFF.

This chain uses TRBV12-3 or TRBV12-4 with TRBJ2-3; no firm D call. V was trimmed by 6 bases and J by 0 bases, leaving 4 bases between them. The CDR3 consists of 12 residues. DNA for the CDR3: TGTGCCAGCAGGACTAGCACAGATACGCAGTATTTT. It encodes CASRTSTDTQYF.

This clone was counted between two and nine times. J is TRBJ1-3 and V is TRBV28; TRBD1 might be the D (6 bases). The V and J ends lost 6 bases and 2 bases respectively, with 14 bases between them. This CDR3 spans 15 amino acids. Germline loops: CDR1 MDHEN, CDR2 SYDVKM. In DNA form, the CDR3 reads TGTGCCAGCAGCCCTCAGACAGGTGCTGGAAACACCATATATTTT. The encoded protein is CASSPQTGAGNTIYF.

The chain uses TRBV4-2 and TRBJ2-1, with TRBD2 identical over 9 bases. V gave up 0 bases and J gave up 7 bases; unmatched junction bases: 10. The germline CDR1 and CDR2 sequences are LGHNA and YNFKEQ. The length of the CDR3 is 17 residues. The CDR3 nucleotides are TGTGCCAGCAGCCAAGATTGGGCGGGAGGGCCTCTTAATGAGCAGTTCTTC. Its translation is CASSQDWAGGPLNEQFF.

The chain carries TRBV19 and TRBJ2-1, with 10 positions matching TRBD2. This CDR3 is 14 amino acids long. V lost 4 bases, J lost 7 bases, and 4 bases stayed unmatched. Per germline, CDR1 LNHDA and CDR2 SQIVND (reference sequence). The CDR3 nucleotides read TGTGCCAGTAGTAGGGCTAGCGGGAGAAATGAGCAGTTCTTC. Translating gives CASSRASGRNEQFF.

V and J are TRBV5-1 and TRBJ1-2; D ambiguous. The CDR3 totals 13 residues. The ends were cut back, 1 base at V and 4 bases at J, with 8 bases in the middle. Germline lookup yields CDR1 SGHRS and CDR2 YFSETQ. The CDR3 protein is CASSLSGSYGYTF. The CDR3 region has the DNA TGCGCCAGCAGCTTGTCTGGCAGCTATGGCTACACCTTC.

A single count supports this clone. The chain has TRBV15 and TRBJ1-4; 7 bases map to TRBD1. J was trimmed by 8 bases and V by 5 bases; bases with no gene match: 8. The germline V gene encodes CDR1 LNHNV and CDR2 YYDKDF (reference sequence). The CDR3 has 14 amino acids. The CDR3 sequence is CATSGDSIDEKLFF. The CDR3 nucleotides read TGTGCCACCAGCGGGGACAGCATCGACGAAAAACTGTTTTTT.

This chain links TRBV6-5 with TRBJ1-1, with D tentatively TRBD1 (5 bases). V was trimmed by 6 bases and J by 9 bases, leaving 14 bases between them. The CDR3 runs to 12 residues. Germline assignment: CDR1 MNHEY and CDR2 SVGAGI. The CDR3: CASRKDSTKAFF. DNA of the CDR3: TGTGCCAGCAGGAAAGACAGCACGAAAGCTTTCTTT.

The V gene is TRBV19, the J gene TRBJ1-3; D unresolved. The germline V gene encodes CDR1 LNHDA and CDR2 SQIVND (reference sequence). Trimming took off 3 bases at V and 0 bases at J, with 12 bases between the two ends. This CDR3 comprises 16 residues. The CDR3 reads CASSIGNSYSGNTIYF. DNA of the CDR3: TGTGCCAGTAGTATCGGGAACAGCTACTCTGGAAACACCATATATTTT.

V and J are TRBV2 and TRBJ1-1, with D perhaps matching TRBD1 (6 bases). Trimming pared 8 bases from V and 0 bases from J, leaving 13 bases between. This CDR3 has 14 amino acids. CDR1 is SNHLY and CDR2 is FYNNEI in the germline V gene. This CDR3 reads CASDRNGLNTEAFF. The CDR3 DNA follows: TGTGCCAGCGACAGGAATGGACTGAACACTGAAGCTTTCTTT. The entire variable domain, with the rest obtained from reference TRBV2 and TRBJ1-1, is as follows: EPEVTQTPSHQVTQMGQEVILRCVPISNHLYFYWYRQILGQKVEFLVSFYNNEISEKSEIFDDQFSVERPDGSNFTLKIRSTKLEDSAMYFCASDRNGLNTEAFFGQGTRLTVV.

The gene calls are TRBV30 and TRBJ1-1, with 9 bases fitting TRBD1. Per germline, CDR1 GTSNPN and CDR2 SVGIG (reference sequence). The CDR3 is 12 residues long. CDR3: CAGQGRRTEAFF. In nucleotides, the CDR3 is TGTGCGGGACAGGGACGTCGCACTGAAGCTTTCTTT.

The J gene is TRBJ2-5, the V gene TRBV2; the D gene is possibly TRBD2 (5 bases). Germline CDR1 and CDR2: SNHLY and FYNNEI. The CDR3 length is 13 residues. V was clipped by 6 bases and J by 7 bases, with 15 bases between them. CDR3 DNA: TGTGCCAGCAGGTTGGACTCCGAAGGGACCCAGTACTTC. Its protein product is CASRLDSEGTQYF.

This clone was seen only a few times. The chain recombines TRBV5-1 with TRBJ1-5; TRBD1 aligns across 9 bases. Per the germline V gene, CDR1 is SGHRS and CDR2 is YFSETQ. V was pared by 0 bases and J by 6 bases, with 10 bases of the junction left unmatched. This CDR3 comprises 17 residues. CDR3: CASSLGPSTGGSQPQHF. CDR3 nucleotides: TGCGCCAGCAGCTTGGGCCCTTCGACAGGGGGAAGTCAGCCCCAGCATTTT. Complete variable domain (other parts from reference TRBV5-1 and TRBJ1-5): KAGVTQTPRYLIKTRGQQVTLSCSPISGHRSVSWYQQTPGQGLQFLFEYFSETQRNKGNFPGRFSGRQFSNSRSEMNVSTLELGDSALYLCASSLGPSTGGSQPQHFGDGTRLSIL.

The chain has TRBV2 and TRBJ2-7, with a weak D call TRBD1 (6 bases). This CDR3 has 13 amino acids. Germline CDR1 is SNHLY and CDR2 is FYNNEI. With 7 bases removed from V and 4 bases from J, the gap between germline ends came to 14 bases. CDR3 DNA sequence: TGTGCCAGCATTCGGGACACCCGATACGAGCAGTACTTC. It is translated as CASIRDTRYEQYF.

The chain recombines TRBV3-1 (or the pseudogene TRBV3-2) with TRBJ2-7, with 10 bases lining up with TRBD1. CDR1 and CDR2 from the germline V gene are LGHDT and YNNKEL (reference sequence). The CDR3 totals 14 residues. V shed 4 bases, J shed 6 bases, and the junction held 6 bases outside the gene matches. The CDR3 sequence: CASSPSGTGAEQYF. DNA of the CDR3: TGTGCCAGCAGCCCGTCCGGGACAGGGGCCGAGCAGTACTTC.

This clone was recorded only once. This chain connects TRBV5-1 to TRBJ1-5; 7 bases map to TRBD1. CDR1 and CDR2 from the germline V gene are SGHRS and YFSETQ. The CDR3 runs to 14 residues. Trimming cost V 5 bases and J 5 bases; bases outside gene matches: 7. In DNA form, the CDR3 reads TGCGCCAGCAGTACGACAGGGTTGGATCAGCCCCAGCATTTT. Translated: CASSTTGLDQPQHF. Supplemented by reference TRBV5-1 and TRBJ1-5, the full variable domain reads KAGVTQTPRYLIKTRGQQVTLSCSPISGHRSVSWYQQTPGQGLQFLFEYFSETQRNKGNFPGRFSGRQFSNSRSEMNVSTLELGDSALYLCASSTTGLDQPQHFGDGTRLSIL.

The chain recombines TRBV7-3 with TRBJ2-2, with a tentative D call TRBD1 (6 bases). V was cut by 2 bases and J by 0 bases, with 10 bases left in between. In germline, CDR1 is SGHTA, CDR2 FQGTGA. The CDR3 runs to 16 residues. The CDR3 reads CASSLQGPTNTGELFF. In DNA, the CDR3 is TGTGCCAGCAGCTTACAGGGGCCCACGAACACCGGGGAGCTGTTTTTT.